This T cell receptor beta chain was captured in a study of blood T cells in healthy people across ages. For the study at large: Every two T cells gave about one barcoded beta molecule via template switching. Study-wide points: Possibly confounding the expanded clonotype changes was the fact that donor CMV status was unknown. Among T cells, TCR beta diversity per million cells dropped roughly linearly as age rose.

A sample-barcoded 5' primer and a J-beta primer mix were used in a second PCR of roughly 7 to 11 cycles. A template-switch adaptor that had 12 random nucleotides put a tag on each cDNA molecule. TCRdb fed the 5' RACE reads into MiXCR, producing one record per CDR3 protein. This sample carries about 1.7 million distinct CDR3 sequences, over 25% of them seen once, and the ten largest clones take about 7.7%. Concerning this clonotype: Antigen specificity is unknown.

V dropped 6 bases and J dropped 3; count of bases not matched to a gene: 8. The CDR3 covers 16 residues. The germline V gene has CDR1 MNHNY and CDR2 SVGAGI (reference sequence). The rearrangement links TRBV6-6 to TRBJ1-5; 10 nucleotides agree with TRBD1. The TCR sequence derives from a woman aged 25 to 39 in good health. The sequenced material came from blood. The CDR3 region has the DNA TGTGCCAGCAGCCTAAAGGGACAGGGGCTCAATCAGCCCCAGCATTTT. Protein: CASSLKGQGLNQPQHF.